Shown below are 29 T cell receptor beta chains from a single sample sequenced in a study of identifying expanded T cells in peripheral blood. Clones were read by immunoSEQ multiplex PCR, and TCRdb kept only the in-frame ones, dropping some. Of 80,000 to 90,000 clones listed, approximately 89% are singletons. Sequencing used blood. All receptors derive from a person between 18 and 75 years old in good health.

The rearrangement joins TRBV11-2 to TRBJ2-7; D tentatively reads TRBD1 or TRBD2 (7 bases each). CDR3 length equals 15 residues. Looked up from germline, CDR1 is SGHAT and CDR2 is FQNNGV. V shed 4 bases and J shed 3 bases, with 16 bases lying between them. In DNA form, the CDR3 reads TGTGCCAGCAGCTCAACTTCAGGGGGGGGCTACGAGCAGTACTTC. Amino acid sequence: CASSSTSGGGYEQYF.

The chain is built from TRBV19 and TRBJ1-5; D gene ambiguous. The CDR3 runs to 12 residues. V was shortened by 1 base and J by 2 bases, with 0 bases between the two germline ends. CDR1 LNHDA and CDR2 SQIVND come from the germline V gene (reference sequence). The CDR3 is CASSIGNQPQHF. The DNA of the CDR3 is TGTGCCAGTAGTATAGGCAATCAGCCCCAGCATTTT.

The rearrangement links TRBV10-3 to TRBJ2-7, with D possibly matching TRBD1 (6 bases). Trimming removed 3 bases at V and 3 bases at J, with 9 bases between. The CDR3 sequence is 13 residues long. Germline loops: CDR1 ENHRY, CDR2 SYGVKD. The chain's CDR3 is CAISERGYYEQYF. The CDR3 nucleotides are TGTGCCATCAGTGAAAGGGGGTACTACGAGCAGTACTTC.

The chain has TRBV5-4 and TRBJ1-1; tentative D call: TRBD1 (6 bases). Germline V gene sequence: CDR1 SGHNT, CDR2 YYREEE (reference sequence). The CDR3 totals 13 residues. Trimming removed 3 bases at V and 4 bases at J, with 10 bases between. The CDR3 loop reads CASSYGTSTEAFF. In DNA form, the CDR3 reads TGTGCCAGCAGCTATGGGACATCCACTGAAGCTTTCTTT. Filled out from reference TRBV5-4 and TRBJ1-1, the complete variable domain reads ETGVTQSPTHLIKTRGQQVTLRCSSQSGHNTVSWYQQALGQGPQFIFQYYREEENGRGNFPPRFSGLQFPNYSSELNVNALELDDSALYLCASSYGTSTEAFFGQGTRLTVV.

V is TRBV7-2 and J is TRBJ2-1, with 8 bases that match TRBD1. From germline, CDR1 is SGHTA and CDR2 FQGNSA. The CDR3 runs 16 residues. Trimming removed 2 bases from V and 4 bases from J; junction bases left unmatched: 7. CDR3 DNA sequence: TGTGCCAGCAGCTTATACCCGGGACAGGCTTACAATGAGCAGTTCTTC. Translated, it gives CASSLYPGQAYNEQFF.

This clone was seen just once. The chain links TRBV7-8 to TRBJ2-2, with D perhaps matching TRBD2 (6 bases). CDR1 is SGHVS and CDR2 is FQNEAQ in the germline V gene. Trimming removed 1 base at V and 4 bases at J, with 16 bases between. The CDR3 has 17 residues. CDR3 region: CASSLVTGWRATGELFF. CDR3 coding DNA: TGTGCCAGCAGCTTAGTAACCGGGTGGAGGGCCACCGGGGAGCTGTTTTTT.

The DNA for the CDR3 is TGCGCCAGCAGCTTGGATCTGGGCAGGGTGTACGAGCAGTACTTC. Translation: CASSLDLGRVYEQYF. V usage is TRBV5-1 and J usage is TRBJ2-7, with D possibly matching TRBD1 (5 bases). The CDR3 runs 15 residues. Per the germline V gene, CDR1 is SGHRS and CDR2 is YFSETQ. V dropped 0 bases and J dropped 4 bases, with 14 bases sitting between them. The entire variable domain, with the rest obtained from reference TRBV5-1 and TRBJ2-7, is as follows: KAGVTQTPRYLIKTRGQQVTLSCSPISGHRSVSWYQQTPGQGLQFLFEYFSETQRNKGNFPGRFSGRQFSNSRSEMNVSTLELGDSALYLCASSLDLGRVYEQYFGPGTRLTVT.

This clone was found once. This chain links TRBV7-9 with TRBJ2-4, with D perhaps TRBD1 (6 bases). Trimming stripped 2 bases from V and 0 bases from J, with 14 bases between. The CDR3 is made up of 17 amino acids. Germline-derived CDR1 and CDR2 are SEHNR and FQNEAQ (reference sequence). The CDR3 sequence is CASSLSGQLLAKNIQYF. The CDR3 DNA follows: TGTGCCAGCAGCTTATCCGGACAGTTACTAGCCAAAAACATTCAGTACTTC.

About this clone itself: Other DNA sequences from this sample encode an identical CDR3 as well. The chain uses TRBV9 and TRBJ2-5; 12 bases match TRBD2. The junction had 2 bases not matched to a gene; V was cut back by 0 bases and J by 5 bases. CDR3 size: 15 residues. Germline loops: CDR1 SGDLS, CDR2 YYNGEE. Here the CDR3 DNA reads TGTGCCAGCAGCGTAGGGGGGACTAGCGGGGAGACCCAGTACTTC. Its translation is CASSVGGTSGETQYF.

This chain uses TRBV2 with TRBJ2-5; D remains ambiguous. Germline CDR1 is SNHLY and CDR2 is FYNNEI. V gave up 7 bases and J gave up 0 bases, with 12 bases separating them. The CDR3 length is 14 residues. This CDR3 reads CASTRQNYQETQYF. The CDR3 DNA reads TGTGCCAGCACCAGGCAAAACTACCAAGAGACCCAGTACTTC.

The CDR3 nucleotides are TGCAGCGTTGGAGGGGGTGAAATTGATGGCTACACCTTC. Amino acid sequence: CSVGGGEIDGYTF. The rearrangement joins TRBV29-1 to TRBJ1-2; TRBD1 is a possible D gene (6 bases). The CDR3 length is 13 residues. The germline gives CDR1 SQVTM, CDR2 ANQGSEA. Between the trimmed V and J ends, which lost 4 bases and 6 bases, there was a span of 15 bases.

The CDR3 coding sequence is TGTGCCAGCACCATAGGGGGGGACTCCTCCTACGAGCAGTACTTC. Translated: CASTIGGDSSYEQYF. V and J are TRBV9 and TRBJ2-7; the D gene is possibly TRBD2 (7 bases). This CDR3 spans 15 amino acids. CDR1 SGDLS and CDR2 YYNGEE come from the germline V gene. The V end was cut by 6 bases, the J end by 0 bases, with 16 bases between.

The rearrangement joins TRBV14 to TRBJ1-1; 8 nucleotides match TRBD1. Germline V gene lookup returns CDR1 SGHDN and CDR2 FVKESK. The CDR3 totals 19 residues. Trimming took 4 bases from V and 7 from J; bases not matched to a gene: 23. CDR3 sequence (DNA): TGTGCCAGCAGCCCTGGGACAGGCCTTAGCAAGACCATTGGAGGTGAAGCTTTCTTT. Its protein is CASSPGTGLSKTIGGEAFF.

This clone was seen once. For the CDR3, the DNA is TGCAGCTCGACAGGGGCGAACACCGGGGAGCTGTTTTTT. Its protein is CSSTGANTGELFF. The rearrangement uses TRBV29-1 and TRBJ2-2; 8 bases line up with TRBD1. J gave up 0 bases and V 8 bases, and 2 bases lay outside the gene matches. This CDR3 contains 13 residues. In germline, CDR1 is SQVTM, CDR2 ANQGSEA.

The V gene is TRBV28, the J gene TRBJ1-2; tentatively, D is TRBD1 (5 bases). The germline CDR1 and CDR2 sequences are MDHEN and SYDVKM. V lost 5 bases and J 8 bases, leaving 18 bases between the germline ends. The CDR3 consists of 14 residues. CDR3: CASSRDSAFIGYTF. The CDR3 DNA is TGTGCCAGCAGTAGAGACAGCGCCTTTATCGGCTACACCTTC.

The chain combines TRBV7-6 with TRBJ2-1, with D tentatively TRBD1 (6 bases). With 7 bases removed from V and 6 bases from J, the gap between germline ends came to 25 bases. The germline V gene encodes CDR1 SGHVS and CDR2 FNYEAQ. CDR3 length: 17 residues. The CDR3 DNA reads TGTGCCAGCACCTCAAACAGGGAAGGGATCGTTGGCAATGAGCAGTTCTTC. It codes for CASTSNREGIVGNEQFF.

The chain couples TRBV7-2 to TRBJ1-6, with a tentative D call TRBD1 (5 bases). This CDR3 has 15 residues. V gave up 5 bases and J gave up 4 bases, with 12 bases separating them. Germline-derived CDR1 and CDR2 are SGHTA and FQGNSA. CDR3 in DNA: TGTGCCAGCAGCCACCGGGACGGGTATAATTCACCCCTCCACTTT. Encoded protein: CASSHRDGYNSPLHF.

This clone was detected once. This rearrangement joins TRBV12-5 to TRBJ1-2; 8 nucleotides match TRBD1. This CDR3 spans 14 amino acids. Germline CDR1 is LGHNT and CDR2 is FRNRAP. The J segment lost 4 bases and the V segment lost 2 bases, leaving 3 bases of the junction unmatched. CDR3 residues: CASGLRDRLYGYTF. CDR3 nucleotide sequence: TGTGCTAGTGGTTTGAGGGACAGGCTCTATGGCTACACCTTC. Filled out from reference TRBV12-5 and TRBJ1-2, the complete variable domain reads DARVTQTPRHKVTEMGQEVTMRCQPILGHNTVFWYRQTMMQGLELLAYFRNRAPLDDSGMPKDRFSAEMPDATLATLKIQPSEPRDSAVYFCASGLRDRLYGYTFGSGTRLTVV.

The V call is TRBV18, the J call TRBJ2-7, with 7 bases that match TRBD1. The CDR3 is 15 amino acids. In germline, CDR1 is KGHSH, CDR2 LQKENI. Germline trimming cut 3 bases from V and 1 base from J; bases unmatched to any gene: 6. CDR3 in DNA: TGTGCCAGCTCACCCACAGGGGTAGAGTCCTACGAGCAGTACTTC. As protein: CASSPTGVESYEQYF. The full variable domain, with the rest looked up from reference TRBV18 and TRBJ2-7, is NAGVMQNPRHLVRRRGQEARLRCSPMKGHSHVYWYRQLPEEGLKFMVYLQKENIIDESGMPKERFSAEFPKEGPSILRIQQVVRGDSAAYFCASSPTGVESYEQYFGPGTRLTVT.

The chain is built from TRBV29-1 and TRBJ2-3; D is ambiguous. The CDR3 has 17 amino acids. Per germline, CDR1 SQVTM and CDR2 ANQGSEA. V lost 1 base and J 0 bases, leaving 17 bases between the germline ends. The CDR3 DNA reads TGCAGCGTTGAAGGGTTCCGACCGCCACATAGCACAGATACGCAGTATTTT. Translated: CSVEGFRPPHSTDTQYF.

This clone was counted only a few times. The chain links TRBV28 to TRBJ1-6; 9 bases agree with TRBD1. Germline V gene sequence: CDR1 MDHEN, CDR2 SYDVKM. V lost 6 bases and J lost 7; bases outside the gene matches: 4. This CDR3 has 14 residues. CDR3 sequence (DNA): TGTGCCAGCAGCCGGACAGGGGCGAATTCACCCCTCCACTTT. It translates to CASSRTGANSPLHF. The whole variable domain, filled in from reference TRBV28 and TRBJ1-6, reads DVKVTQSSRYLVKRTGEKVFLECVQDMDHENMFWYRQDPGLGLRLIYFSYDVKMKEKGDIPEGYSVSREKKERFSLILESASTNQTSMYLCASSRTGANSPLHFGNGTRLTVT.

This chain uses TRBV9 with TRBJ1-1, with D unresolved. CDR3 length equals 16 residues. CDR1 and CDR2 from the germline V gene are SGDLS and YYNGEE. V lost 4 bases and J lost 3, with 19 bases in between. The chain's CDR3 is CASSRTLRGSDTEAFF. Here the CDR3 DNA reads TGTGCCAGCAGCCGGACGTTACGGGGATCGGACACTGAAGCTTTCTTT.

The chain carries TRBV7-6 and TRBJ2-7, with a tentative D call TRBD1 (5 bases). Per the germline V gene, CDR1 is SGHVS and CDR2 is FNYEAQ. Deletions cut 5 bases from V and 4 bases from J, with 15 bases between. CDR3 size: 14 residues. The CDR3 DNA follows: TGTGCCAGCAGCCGAGAAAAGGGGCGATACGAGCAGTACTTC. Its protein is CASSREKGRYEQYF.

The rearrangement joins TRBV2 to TRBJ2-5, with D unresolved. From germline, CDR1 is SNHLY and CDR2 FYNNEI. Deletions cut 8 bases from V and 4 bases from J, with 11 bases between. This CDR3 has 12 amino acids. CDR3 protein: CASVRFRETQYF. The CDR3 DNA reads as TGTGCCAGCGTCCGATTTAGAGAGACCCAGTACTTC.

The chain is built from TRBV13 and TRBJ2-6; D not resolved. CDR3 size: 15 residues. Germline V lookup: CDR1 PRHDT, CDR2 FYEKMQ (reference sequence). Trimming pared 5 bases from V and 0 bases from J, leaving 8 bases between. CDR3 DNA sequence: TGTGCCAGCAGCCCATACGGCTCTGGGGCCAACGTCCTGACTTTC. Residues: CASSPYGSGANVLTF.

This clone was detected once. The chain couples TRBV7-8 to TRBJ1-2, with 7 bases aligning to TRBD1. J gave up 2 bases and V 0 bases, and 3 bases lay outside the gene matches. Germline V gene sequence: CDR1 SGHVS, CDR2 FQNEAQ. The CDR3 spans 15 residues. The CDR3 DNA reads as TGTGCCAGCAGCTTAGCGGCAGGGGGGAACTATGGCTACACCTTC. Protein sequence: CASSLAAGGNYGYTF.

The chain combines TRBV28 with TRBJ2-4; D is uncertain. The CDR3 has 14 amino acids. Germline CDR1 and CDR2: MDHEN and SYDVKM. The V and J ends lost 2 bases and 4 bases respectively, with 9 bases between them. CDR3 sequence (DNA): TGTGCCAGCAGTTTAGGGCAGGCGAAAAACATTCAGTACTTC. This encodes CASSLGQAKNIQYF.

This chain joins TRBV19 and TRBJ2-2; TRBD1 is a possible D gene (6 bases). The V end lost 6 bases, the J end lost 1 base, and 15 bases lay between the germline ends. From germline, CDR1 is LNHDA and CDR2 SQIVND (reference sequence). The CDR3 has 16 amino acids. Here the CDR3 reads CASRPPGTMNTGELFF. CDR3 bases: TGTGCCAGTAGACCCCCCGGGACAATGAACACCGGGGAGCTGTTTTTT.

The chain carries TRBV21-1 and TRBJ2-7; the table assigns TRBD2, which was not confirmed against the DNA. TRBV21-1 is a known pseudogene. This CDR3 spans 18 amino acids. The DNA of the CDR3 is TGTGCCAGCAGCAAAGGGTTGCGGGAGAGTATCCCATCCTACGAGCAGTACTTC. Its translation: CASSKGLRESIPSYEQYF.